A single sample gave rise to the 10 T cell receptor beta chains below, sequenced in a study of T cell repertoires in cytomegalovirus infection. TCRdb re-analysed the reads in MiXCR, keeping a single row per CDR3 protein. This table holds about 360,000 distinct CDR3 sequences, 15% to 20% found once. The sample consisted of PBMCs. Receptors were obtained from a human donor in good health (CMV status not recorded). Some clones in this sample may be carry-over from other donors' samples.

This clonotype showed up many times. CDR3 protein: CASSERADTQYF. The CDR3 bases are TGTGCCAGCAGCGAGCGCGCAGATACGCAGTATTTT. V and J are TRBV7-6 and TRBJ2-3; D is unclear. Germline V lookup: CDR1 SGHVS, CDR2 FNYEAQ. CDR3 size: 12 residues. V lost 5 bases and J 4 bases, leaving 7 bases between the germline ends.

This clonotype appeared many times. The V call is TRBV7-2, the J call TRBJ2-3; D might be TRBD2 (5 bases). The germline V gene encodes CDR1 SGHTA and CDR2 FQGNSA. The CDR3 runs 12 residues. The germline V and J ends were trimmed by 1 base and 11 bases, with 10 bases remaining between them. CDR3 region: CASSLVTRGQYF. The CDR3 DNA reads as TGTGCCAGCAGCTTAGTTACTCGGGGGCAGTATTTT.

This clonotype was seen ten or more times. V usage is TRBV20-1 and J usage is TRBJ2-1; TRBD1 is a possible D gene (6 bases). Germline assignment: CDR1 DFQATT and CDR2 SNEGSKA (reference sequence). The V end lost 6 bases, the J end lost 6 bases, and 12 bases lay between the germline ends. The CDR3 covers 12 residues. This chain's CDR3 is CSANRGTNEQFF. CDR3 nucleotides: TGCAGTGCAAATAGGGGGACCAATGAGCAGTTCTTC.

This clonotype was counted many times. The genes are TRBV7-2 and TRBJ1-1; D unclear. The length of the CDR3 is 15 residues. Germline lookup yields CDR1 SGHTA and CDR2 FQGNSA. Between the trimmed V and J ends, which lost 1 base and 8 bases, there was a span of 17 bases. The CDR3 DNA reads as TGTGCCAGCAGCTTAGTAGGTTCGGGTCCGGCGGAAGCTTTCTTT. The encoded protein is CASSLVGSGPAEAFF.

Only a few counts were recorded for this clonotype. This chain joins TRBV29-1 and TRBJ2-2; D not certain. Germline V gene data show CDR1 as SQVTM and CDR2 as ANQGSEA. V was clipped by 4 bases and J by 4 bases, with 7 bases between them. CDR3 size: 12 residues. CDR3 in amino acids: CSVGVATGELFF. The CDR3 DNA sequence: TGCAGCGTTGGAGTTGCCACCGGGGAGCTGTTTTTT.

The V and J genes are TRBV19 and TRBJ2-7; D is possibly TRBD1 (6 bases). Germline CDR1 is LNHDA and CDR2 is SQIVND (reference sequence). This CDR3 spans 14 amino acids. V shed 4 bases and J shed 2 bases, with 12 bases lying between them. This CDR3 is CASSTTGYTYEQYF. In DNA form, the CDR3 reads TGTGCCAGTAGTACCACAGGGTACACCTACGAGCAGTACTTC.

This clonotype was detected ten times or more. CDR3 residues: CASNPPSGGGDTQYF. The CDR3 region has the DNA TGTGCCAGCAACCCCCCTAGCGGGGGAGGTGATACGCAGTATTTT. The chain carries TRBV6-2 or TRBV6-3 and TRBJ2-3, with 10 positions matching TRBD2. This CDR3 has 15 amino acids. Losses at the gene ends were 7 bases for V and 6 bases for J; bases not matched to a gene: 10. Germline V CDR1 and CDR2: MNHEY, SVGEGT.

In this sample, this clonotype turned up many times. The chain uses TRBV6-2 or TRBV6-3 and TRBJ1-1, with D uncertain. V was clipped by 5 bases and J by 1 base, with 5 bases between them. Germline loops: CDR1 MNHEY, CDR2 SVGEGT. The CDR3 length is 12 residues. The CDR3 DNA follows: TGTGCCAGCAGTCGGGGGAACACTGAAGCTTTCTTT. Its translation is CASSRGNTEAFF.

Comment on this clonotype: This could be a read error, since a much larger clone is one nucleotide away. The chain couples TRBV6-1 to TRBJ1-4; 7 nucleotides line up with TRBD1. Germline V CDR1 and CDR2: MNHNS, SASEGT. The CDR3 extends over 15 amino acids. As DNA, the CDR3 is TGTGCCAGCAGTGAAGCGCAACAGGGGAATGTAAAACTGTTTTTT. Its protein is CASSEAQQGNVKLFF.

The rearrangement uses TRBV7-9 and TRBJ1-2, with D perhaps matching TRBD1 (6 bases). CDR3 length equals 15 residues. Germline V gene lookup returns CDR1 SEHNR and CDR2 FQNEAQ (reference sequence). The V end lost 3 bases, the J end lost 3 bases, and 14 bases lay between the germline ends. CDR3: CASSLRTELDYGYTF. CDR3 nucleotides: TGTGCCAGCAGCTTGAGGACAGAATTAGACTATGGCTACACCTTC.